This T cell receptor (beta chain) was captured by sequencing in a study of spatial heterogeneity in lung cancer. This clonotype was seen many times. Its antigen is currently unknown. Time point meaning: sample taken at primary tumor resection. TCRdb re-called the 5' RACE reads with MiXCR, one entry per CDR3 protein. The sample records 100,000 to 110,000 distinct CDR3 sequences, about 4.6% being singletons. This CDR3 has 16 residues. Germline CDR1 reads MDHEN; CDR2 reads SYDVKM. V lost 3 bases and J 3 bases, leaving 17 bases between the germline ends. Notes on the study in general: Expanded alpha and beta TCR counts within tumors tracked tumor mutation counts.

This chain links TRBV28 with TRBJ2-5, with D uncertain. This clonotype was obtained from a male donor with early-stage non-small cell lung cancer. This specimen consisted of lung tumor tissue, obtained at surgery. The DNA for the CDR3 is TGTGCCAGCAGTTTTGCTGGGCAGAAATTTAAAGAGACCCAGTACTTC. Amino acid sequence: CASSFAGQKFKETQYF. The complete variable domain, with remaining parts taken from reference TRBV28 and TRBJ2-5, reads DVKVTQSSRYLVKRTGEKVFLECVQDMDHENMFWYRQDPGLGLRLIYFSYDVKMKEKGDIPEGYSVSREKKERFSLILESASTNQTSMYLCASSFAGQKFKETQYFGPGTRLLVL.